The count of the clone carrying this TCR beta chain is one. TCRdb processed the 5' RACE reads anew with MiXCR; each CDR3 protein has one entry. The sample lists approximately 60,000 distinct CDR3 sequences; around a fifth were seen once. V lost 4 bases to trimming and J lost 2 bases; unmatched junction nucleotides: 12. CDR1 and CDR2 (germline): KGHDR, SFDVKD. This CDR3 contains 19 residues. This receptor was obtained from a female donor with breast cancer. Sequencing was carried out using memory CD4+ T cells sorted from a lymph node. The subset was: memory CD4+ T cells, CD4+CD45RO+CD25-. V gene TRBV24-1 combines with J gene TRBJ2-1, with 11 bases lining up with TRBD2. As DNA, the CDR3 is TGTGCCACCAGTGACACTGGAGTAGCGGGAGGGTTGACCTACAATGAGCAGTTCTTC. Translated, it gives CATSDTGVAGGLTYNEQFF.